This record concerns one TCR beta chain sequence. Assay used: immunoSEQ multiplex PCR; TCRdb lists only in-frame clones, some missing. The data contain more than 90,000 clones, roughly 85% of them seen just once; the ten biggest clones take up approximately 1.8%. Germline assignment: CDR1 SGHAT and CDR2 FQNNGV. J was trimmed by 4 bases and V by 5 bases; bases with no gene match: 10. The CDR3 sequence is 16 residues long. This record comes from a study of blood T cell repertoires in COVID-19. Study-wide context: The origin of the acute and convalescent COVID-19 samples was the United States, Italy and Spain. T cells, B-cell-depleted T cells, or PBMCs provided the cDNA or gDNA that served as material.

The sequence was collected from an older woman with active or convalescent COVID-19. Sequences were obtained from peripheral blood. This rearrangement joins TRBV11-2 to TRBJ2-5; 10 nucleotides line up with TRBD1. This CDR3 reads CASSPWRQGAGETQYF. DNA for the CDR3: TGTGCCAGCAGCCCATGGAGACAGGGGGCCGGAGAGACCCAGTACTTC.